Following are 11 T cell receptor beta chains from one sample sequenced in a study of cytomegalovirus exposure and HLA in healthy donors. It was with 60 Vbeta and 13 Jbeta primers that the PCR ran. The assay was immunoSEQ multiplex PCR, and TCRdb's table has in-frame clones only and misses some. The data show 150,000 or so clones, with over 75% seen just once and just under 6.5% held by the top ten. Sequenced input: PBMCs. The receptors derive from a man aged 35 to 55 in good health and CMV-seropositive.

As for this clone: The junction shows a germline mismatch at one end, possibly a read error. V usage is TRBV7-6 and J usage is TRBJ2-6, with 7 positions matching TRBD1. The CDR3 is 18 residues long. From germline, CDR1 is SGHVS and CDR2 FNYEAQ. The CDR3 loop is CASSLVGRDSSGANGLTF. The CDR3 DNA follows: TGTGCCAGCAGCTTAGTGGGCAGGGACAGTTCTGGGGCCAACGGCCTGACTTTC.

The chain uses TRBV5-8 and TRBJ2-5; TRBD2 matches at 12 bases. CDR3 size: 16 residues. Trimming removed 0 bases from V and 2 bases from J; junction bases left unmatched: 2. Per germline, CDR1 SGHTS and CDR2 YDEGEE. The CDR3 nucleotides read TGTGCCAGCAGCTTGGGACTAGCGGGAGATCAAGAGACCCAGTACTTC. Residues: CASSLGLAGDQETQYF.

The rearrangement uses TRBV6-5 and TRBJ2-4, with D possibly matching TRBD1 (5 bases). The germline CDR1 and CDR2 sequences are MNHEY and SVGAGI. The ends were cut back, 2 bases at V and 0 bases at J, with 11 bases in the middle. This CDR3 comprises 16 residues. CDR3 sequence: CASSYATAIAKNIQYF. Written as DNA, the CDR3 is TGTGCCAGCAGTTACGCGACAGCGATAGCCAAAAACATTCAGTACTTC.

The chain uses TRBV5-4 and TRBJ2-7, with 11 bases matching TRBD1. V lost 0 bases, J lost 5 bases, and 10 bases stayed unmatched. The CDR3 has 17 residues. Germline V gene data show CDR1 as SGHNT and CDR2 as YYREEE (reference sequence). The CDR3 sequence: CASSLAGLGQGANEQYF. The CDR3 nucleotides read TGTGCCAGCAGCTTGGCAGGACTCGGACAGGGGGCCAACGAGCAGTACTTC.

This clone has more than one count but fewer than ten. The chain combines TRBV11-2 with TRBJ1-2; D remains ambiguous. The germline V and J ends were trimmed by 2 bases and 4 bases, with 8 bases remaining between them. Germline CDR1 and CDR2: SGHAT and FQNNGV. The length of the CDR3 is 13 residues. Here the CDR3 reads CASSLIGSYGYTF. The CDR3 DNA reads as TGTGCCAGCAGCTTAATTGGGAGCTATGGCTACACCTTC. The variable domain in full, completed from reference TRBV11-2 and TRBJ1-2, reads EAGVAQSPRYKIIEKRQSVAFWCNPISGHATLYWYQQILGQGPKLLIQFQNNGVVDDSQLPKDRFSAERLKGVDSTLKIQPAKLEDSAVYLCASSLIGSYGYTFGSGTRLTVV.

The chain joins TRBV29-1 to TRBJ1-2, with 7 bases that match TRBD1. Germline values: CDR1 SQVTM, CDR2 ANQGSEA. This CDR3 has 14 amino acids. The ends lost 1 base at V and 2 bases at J; junction bases unmatched: 4. CDR3 region: CSVEVSGGNYGYTF. In DNA form, the CDR3 reads TGCAGCGTTGAAGTATCAGGGGGAAACTATGGCTACACCTTC.

This chain joins TRBV7-2 and TRBJ1-1; perhaps TRBD1 as D (5 bases). This CDR3 spans 14 amino acids. The V gene's germline CDR1 is SGHTA and CDR2 FQGNSA. With 4 bases removed from V and 11 bases from J, the gap between germline ends came to 20 bases. Here the CDR3 DNA reads TGTGCCAGCAGCTGGGGACGGGAGAGGAGTAACGCTTTCTTT. Translated: CASSWGRERSNAFF.

This clone was seen just once. This chain connects TRBV6-5 to TRBJ1-1; the match to TRBD1 covers 7 bases. V lost 6 bases, J lost 0 bases, and 4 bases stayed unmatched. There are 14 residues in the CDR3. Germline V gene sequence: CDR1 MNHEY, CDR2 SVGAGI. The CDR3 sequence is CASSSGQVNTEAFF. The CDR3 DNA reads as TGTGCCAGCAGCTCAGGACAGGTGAACACTGAAGCTTTCTTT.

This clone has a handful of counts. The rearrangement joins TRBV12-5 to TRBJ2-5; D call uncertain. The CDR3 is 13 amino acids. Between the trimmed V and J ends, which lost 1 base and 2 bases, there was a span of 5 bases. Germline loops: CDR1 LGHNT, CDR2 FRNRAP. The DNA for the CDR3 is TGTGCTAGTGGTTTGGGCGAACAAGAGACCCAGTACTTC. It specifies CASGLGEQETQYF.

J is TRBJ2-3 and V is TRBV6-6, with TRBD1 matching 10 bases. After removal of 5 bases from V and 1 base from J, the junction contained 6 bases not matched to a gene. Germline lookup yields CDR1 MNHNY and CDR2 SVGAGI (reference sequence). The CDR3 has 16 amino acids. The CDR3 spells CASSQPTGGGTDTQYF. The CDR3 nucleotides are TGTGCCAGCAGTCAACCGACAGGGGGCGGCACAGATACGCAGTATTTT.

The chain has TRBV4-2 and TRBJ1-1; 10 positions match TRBD1. CDR3 size: 15 residues. V gave up 4 bases and J gave up 2 bases; unmatched junction bases: 4. Germline V gene data show CDR1 as LGHNA and CDR2 as YNFKEQ. The CDR3 is CASSPRQGANTEAFF. CDR3 nucleotide sequence: TGTGCCAGCAGCCCTAGACAGGGGGCAAACACTGAAGCTTTCTTT.